Shown below are 21 T cell receptor beta chains from a single sample sequenced in a study of T cell responses to AZD1222 COVID-19 vaccine. Generated by immunoSEQ multiplex PCR, the TCRdb table keeps only in-frame clones and is missing some. The sample holds roughly 93,000 clones; around 85% are singletons and the top ten take just under 6.5%. Sample: peripheral blood, taken on day 0 of AZD1222 vaccination. Source of these receptors: an adult in good health.

The chain joins TRBV15 to TRBJ2-1, with TRBD2 matching over 7 bases. The CDR3 is 17 residues long. The V gene's germline CDR1 is LNHNV and CDR2 YYDKDF (reference sequence). V was pared by 0 bases and J by 0 bases, with 5 bases of the junction left unmatched. For the CDR3, the DNA is TGTGCCACCAGCAGAGATTACGGGGGGATCTCCTACAATGAGCAGTTCTTC. It codes for CATSRDYGGISYNEQFF.

The chain uses TRBV18 and TRBJ2-7; D unresolved. V was trimmed by 0 bases and J by 6 bases, leaving 9 bases between them. CDR3 length equals 13 residues. The germline CDR1 and CDR2 sequences are KGHSH and LQKENI. CDR3: CASSPPFDSEQYF. CDR3 bases: TGTGCCAGCTCACCACCATTTGACTCCGAGCAGTACTTC.

This chain joins TRBV3-1 (or the pseudogene TRBV3-2) and TRBJ2-1; possibly TRBD2 for D (5 bases). V lost 3 bases and J 10 bases, leaving 10 bases between the germline ends. The germline V gene has CDR1 LGHDT and CDR2 YNNKEL (reference sequence). The CDR3 covers 12 residues. Here the CDR3 DNA reads TGTGCCAGCAGCCATGAGGGATTCGAGCAGTTCTTC. Residues: CASSHEGFEQFF.

The chain combines TRBV7-9 with TRBJ1-1; D call uncertain. Germline assignment: CDR1 SEHNR and CDR2 FQNEAQ (reference sequence). V lost 1 base and J 11 bases, leaving 14 bases between the germline ends. The CDR3 consists of 13 residues. DNA for the CDR3: TGTGCCAGCAGCTTAGAGAGCGGGTCTGGGGCTTTCTTT. This gives the protein CASSLESGSGAFF.

The chain recombines TRBV10-1 with TRBJ2-2; D uncertain. Germline V gene sequence: CDR1 WNHNN, CDR2 SYGVQD (reference sequence). Between the trimmed V and J ends, which lost 3 bases and 7 bases, there was a span of 12 bases. CDR3 length: 14 amino acids. CDR3 bases: TGCGCCAGCAGTGAAACACGGGTAAACGGGGAGCTGTTTTTT. Translated, it gives CASSETRVNGELFF.

This clone showed up just once. CDR3 region: CASSAPGLPWYQETQYF. The CDR3 coding sequence is TGTGCCAGCAGTGCCCCGGGACTACCATGGTACCAAGAGACCCAGTACTTC. This sequence joins TRBV25-1 and TRBJ2-5; 7 bases are a match to TRBD2. The CDR3 loop spans 17 amino acids. V was clipped by 4 bases and J by 0 bases; unmatched bases: 11. Looked up from germline, CDR1 is MGHDK and CDR2 is SYGVNS.

This clone showed up just a few times. The chain carries TRBV7-2 and TRBJ1-1, with 11 bases aligning to TRBD1. In germline, CDR1 is SGHTA, CDR2 FQGNSA. The length of the CDR3 is 15 residues. The J segment lost 5 bases and the V segment lost 3 bases, leaving 5 bases of the junction unmatched. CDR3 sequence (DNA): TGTGCCAGCAGCTTTCAATGGGACAGGGGGACTGAAGCTTTCTTT. Translated: CASSFQWDRGTEAFF.

As concerns this clone: Compared with germline, one end of the junction differs, possibly owing to a read error. J is TRBJ1-3 and V is TRBV2; 8 bases agree with TRBD1. This CDR3 is built from 16 residues. CDR1 is SNHLY, CDR2 FYNNEI, per germline. The CDR3 loop is CASREDRGSSGNTIYF. Here the CDR3 DNA reads TGTGCCAGCAGGGAAGACAGGGGAAGTTCTGGAAACACCATATATTTT.

J is TRBJ1-1 and V is TRBV7-9; D gene uncertain. The CDR3 spans 14 residues. Germline V gives CDR1 SEHNR, CDR2 FQNEAQ (reference sequence). Trimming left V 0 bases short and J 1 base short, with 6 bases between. CDR3 DNA: TGTGCCAGCAGCTTAGCCTTACGGAACACTGAAGCTTTCTTT. This gives the protein CASSLALRNTEAFF.

The chain joins TRBV2 to TRBJ1-2; D gene unclear. CDR3 size: 15 residues. Germline CDR1 reads SNHLY; CDR2 reads FYNNEI. Deletions cut 4 bases from V and 5 bases from J, with 17 bases between. The CDR3 nucleotides are TGTGCCAGCAGTGCCCCCCTCGTGGTAGGGTATGGCTACACCTTC. This gives the protein CASSAPLVVGYGYTF.

V gene TRBV2 combines with J gene TRBJ2-3, with D unclear. This CDR3 is built from 14 residues. CDR1 SNHLY and CDR2 FYNNEI come from the germline V gene. V was shortened by 6 bases and J by 2 bases, with 12 bases between the two germline ends. CDR3 in amino acids: CASSGYSYTDTQYF. The CDR3 nucleotides read TGTGCCAGCAGCGGATACAGTTACACAGATACGCAGTATTTT. Full variable domain (rest looked up from reference TRBV2 and TRBJ2-3): EPEVTQTPSHQVTQMGQEVILRCVPISNHLYFYWYRQILGQKVEFLVSFYNNEISEKSEIFDDQFSVERPDGSNFTLKIRSTKLEDSAMYFCASSGYSYTDTQYFGPGTRLTVL.

This chain uses TRBV9 with TRBJ2-7; D is possibly TRBD1 (6 bases). The CDR3 sequence is 16 residues long. V dropped 2 bases and J dropped 5 bases, with 20 bases sitting between them. Germline loops: CDR1 SGDLS, CDR2 YYNGEE. The CDR3 bases are TGTGCCAGCAGCGTCACGGCGGCCCAGGGGTCCCACGAGCAGTACTTC. It specifies CASSVTAAQGSHEQYF.

The rearrangement joins TRBV18 to TRBJ2-2, with 9 positions matching TRBD1. CDR1 and CDR2 (germline): KGHSH, LQKENI. The CDR3 has 14 residues. With 6 bases clipped from V and 4 bases from J, the junction kept 3 bases outside the gene matches. The CDR3 reads CASSGTGSTGELFF. The CDR3 DNA reads as TGTGCCAGCTCCGGGACAGGGTCCACCGGGGAGCTGTTTTTT. The whole variable domain, filled in from reference TRBV18 and TRBJ2-2, reads NAGVMQNPRHLVRRRGQEARLRCSPMKGHSHVYWYRQLPEEGLKFMVYLQKENIIDESGMPKERFSAEFPKEGPSILRIQQVVRGDSAAYFCASSGTGSTGELFFGEGSRLTVL.

The chain combines TRBV3-1 (or the pseudogene TRBV3-2) with TRBJ1-2; 9 nucleotides line up with TRBD1. Losses at the gene ends were 5 bases for V and 5 bases for J; bases not matched to a gene: 6. Germline loops: CDR1 LGHDT, CDR2 YNNKEL (reference sequence). This CDR3 has 14 residues. CDR3 loop: CASSAQGAAYGYTF. CDR3 coding DNA: TGTGCCAGCAGCGCACAGGGGGCGGCATATGGCTACACCTTC.

CDR3 DNA sequence: TGCGCCAGCAGCCGCAATACAGGGGCGGCAGATACGCAGTATTTT. Protein: CASSRNTGAADTQYF. This chain joins TRBV4-3 and TRBJ2-3; 7 nucleotides line up with TRBD1. CDR1 LGHNA and CDR2 YSLEER come from the germline V gene. The CDR3 covers 15 residues. The J segment lost 4 bases and the V segment lost 4 bases, leaving 8 bases of the junction unmatched.

CDR3 residues: CASSSSVSGANVLTF. The CDR3 DNA follows: TGTGCCAGCAGCTCGAGCGTGTCTGGGGCCAACGTCCTGACTTTC. This chain joins TRBV7-2 and TRBJ2-6; D remains unclear. The germline gives CDR1 SGHTA, CDR2 FQGNSA. Trimming took 4 bases from V and 1 from J, leaving 8 bases between them. The CDR3 is 15 amino acids. Looking up the rest from reference TRBV7-2 and TRBJ2-6 gives the full variable domain: GAGVSQSPSNKVTEKGKDVELRCDPISGHTALYWYRQSLGQGLEFLIYFQGNSAPDKSGLPSDRFSAERTGGSVSTLTIQRTQQEDSAVYLCASSSSVSGANVLTFGAGSRLTVL.

The CDR3 nucleotides are TGTGCCAGCACAAACCGACAGGGTGGTGGCTACACCTTC. Translation gives CASTNRQGGGYTF. The chain uses TRBV2 and TRBJ1-2; 7 nucleotides agree with TRBD1. Germline V lookup: CDR1 SNHLY, CDR2 FYNNEI. V gave up 7 bases and J gave up 7 bases; unmatched junction bases: 9. This CDR3 has 13 residues.

This chain links TRBV18 with TRBJ2-7; 9 bases map to TRBD2. J gave up 0 bases and V 3 bases, and 6 bases lay outside the gene matches. This CDR3 comprises 16 residues. Germline V gene sequence: CDR1 KGHSH, CDR2 LQKENI. The CDR3 nucleotides read TGTGCCAGCTCACCCATGACTAGCGGAGCCTCCTACGAGCAGTACTTC. Translation gives CASSPMTSGASYEQYF.

The chain employs TRBV7-2 and TRBJ2-3, with a tentative D call TRBD2 (5 bases). Germline values: CDR1 SGHTA, CDR2 FQGNSA. The CDR3 covers 14 residues. Trimming removed 1 base at V and 8 bases at J, with 13 bases between. The CDR3 sequence: CASSLGSLAGTQYF. The CDR3 region has the DNA TGTGCCAGCAGCTTAGGCTCCCTAGCTGGTACGCAGTATTTT.

The V and J genes are TRBV2 and TRBJ1-2; D possibly corresponds to TRBD1 (6 bases). The germline V and J ends were trimmed by 0 bases and 5 bases, with 13 bases remaining between them. Germline values: CDR1 SNHLY, CDR2 FYNNEI. This CDR3 region has 15 residues. The CDR3 region has the DNA TGTGCCAGCAGTGAAGCTGACAGGCCAACTTATGGCTACACCTTC. Protein: CASSEADRPTYGYTF.

The chain employs TRBV4-2 and TRBJ2-5; the D gene is possibly TRBD1 (5 bases). Trimming took 4 bases from V and 5 from J, leaving 20 bases between them. In germline, CDR1 is LGHNA, CDR2 YNFKEQ. CDR3 length equals 16 residues. CDR3 coding DNA: TGTGCCAGCAGCCCACTTGTAGGATACAGGTCGGAGACCCAGTACTTC. It yields the protein CASSPLVGYRSETQYF.